This note documents a single TCR beta chain sequence. Its antigen is as yet unknown. This record comes from a study of long-term antiretroviral therapy in people with HIV. Study information: In the earliest collections, sampling predates the 2015 immediate-ART recommendation by about a decade. Findings of the study overall: Repertoires looked antigen-experienced, with only a slight naive shift after ART.

Trimming left V 8 bases short and J 2 bases short, with 10 bases between. Germline values: CDR1 MNHEY, CDR2 SVGAGI. The CDR3 covers 12 residues. Survey-level resolution applied to immunoSEQ assay v3.0. Each sample aimed for 40,000-50,000 sequenced T-cell genomes. Repertoires were generated with immunoSEQ multiplex PCR, while TCRdb's copy carries only in-frame clones and drops some. The repertoire holds about 24,000 clones, with roughly 89% as singletons. The V gene is TRBV6-5, the J gene TRBJ2-7, with a possible D match to TRBD1 (5 bases). Sequenced here: unsorted PBMCs, sampled 1.8 years before starting antiretroviral therapy. This TCR derives from a man aged 50 to 60 with HIV. The CDR3 DNA is TGTGCCAGCTCGGGCAGGGCCTACGAGCAGTACTTC. Its translation is CASSGRAYEQYF.